Following are 16 T cell receptor beta chains from one sample sequenced in a study of blood T cell repertoires in COVID-19. The data were produced by immunoSEQ multiplex PCR, yet TCRdb's version contains in-frame clones alone and is incomplete. This sample has about 110,000 clones, with less than 85% found just once. Input material: peripheral blood. Receptors were obtained from a woman at least 80 years old with acute or convalescent COVID-19.

The J gene is TRBJ2-7, the V gene TRBV5-6, with 9 bases lining up with TRBD2. V shed 6 bases and J 4 bases; nucleotides not matched to a gene: 11. Germline assignment: CDR1 SGHDT and CDR2 YYEEEE. The CDR3 sequence is 15 residues long. The DNA of the CDR3 is TGTGCCAGCATCCTAGATAGCGGGGGTCGGTACGAGCAGTACTTC. It codes for CASILDSGGRYEQYF. Looking up the rest from reference TRBV5-6 and TRBJ2-7 gives the full variable domain: DAGVTQSPTHLIKTRGQQVTLRCSPKSGHDTVSWYQQALGQGPQFIFQYYEEEERQRGNFPDRFSGHQFPNYSSELNVNALLLGDSALYLCASILDSGGRYEQYFGPGTRLTVT.

This chain connects TRBV5-4 to TRBJ2-1; D not certain. V was clipped by 0 bases and J by 2 bases, with 9 bases between them. The CDR3 runs to 15 residues. Germline V gives CDR1 SGHNT, CDR2 YYREEE (reference sequence). The CDR3 is CASSLDQAPYNEQFF. CDR3 coding DNA: TGTGCCAGCAGCTTGGACCAGGCCCCCTACAATGAGCAGTTCTTC.

The chain carries TRBV5-1 and TRBJ2-5; a possible D gene is TRBD2 (5 bases). V dropped 5 bases and J dropped 2 bases, with 13 bases sitting between them. There are 14 residues in the CDR3. The V gene's germline CDR1 is SGHRS and CDR2 YFSETQ. The CDR3 nucleotides are TGCGCCAGCAGTCTGAGCGGCCATCAAGAGACCCAGTACTTC. This codes for CASSLSGHQETQYF. Full variable domain (remainder filled in from reference TRBV5-1 and TRBJ2-5): KAGVTQTPRYLIKTRGQQVTLSCSPISGHRSVSWYQQTPGQGLQFLFEYFSETQRNKGNFPGRFSGRQFSNSRSEMNVSTLELGDSALYLCASSLSGHQETQYFGPGTRLLVL.

This clone was observed a few times. The V call is TRBV2, the J call TRBJ2-2; 8 positions match TRBD1. This CDR3 has 13 residues. The ends lost 6 bases at V and 3 bases at J; junction bases unmatched: 0. Looked up from germline, CDR1 is SNHLY and CDR2 is FYNNEI. The DNA for the CDR3 is TGTGCCAGCAGGGGACAGGACACCGGGGAGCTGTTTTTT. Translating gives CASRGQDTGELFF.

V is TRBV29-1 and J is TRBJ2-5; the match to TRBD1 covers 9 bases. This CDR3 has 13 amino acids. With V trimmed by 6 bases and J by 4 bases, 6 bases remained unmatched. CDR1 SQVTM and CDR2 ANQGSEA come from the germline V gene. Written as DNA, the CDR3 is TGCAGCGTGGACAGGGGTAGTCGAGAGACCCAGTACTTC. The encoded protein is CSVDRGSRETQYF.

This rearrangement joins TRBV7-8 to TRBJ2-3; 8 bases align to TRBD2. The V segment lost 5 bases and the J segment 7 bases; nucleotides outside the gene matches: 14. CDR3 length equals 16 residues. Germline V CDR1 and CDR2: SGHVS, FQNEAQ. CDR3 bases: TGTGCCAGCAGCCCCCCCCTCCGGGAGGGCCTTAATACGCAGTATTTT. It translates to CASSPPLREGLNTQYF.

This rearrangement joins TRBV7-9 to TRBJ2-1; tentative D call: TRBD2 (7 bases). Trimming removed 5 bases at V and 3 bases at J, with 14 bases between. The CDR3 covers 15 residues. Germline V gene lookup returns CDR1 SEHNR and CDR2 FQNEAQ (reference sequence). The CDR3 DNA follows: TGTGCCAGCAGCGCCAGGGGCGGGAGCTACAATGAGCAGTTCTTC. The encoded protein is CASSARGGSYNEQFF.

This rearrangement joins TRBV4-1 to TRBJ1-2; 8 bases map to TRBD1. The germline gives CDR1 MGHRA, CDR2 YSYEKL. J was trimmed by 4 bases and V by 1 base; bases with no gene match: 11. The CDR3 length is 17 residues. In DNA, the CDR3 is TGCGCCAGCAGCCAAGGCAGGGGGCGCGGACGAGGCTATGGCTACACCTTC. Translating gives CASSQGRGRGRGYGYTF.

As concerns this clone: One junction end does not reproduce the germline sequence, and a read error may be involved. This sequence joins TRBV10-1 and TRBJ2-1; 7 positions match TRBD2. This CDR3 comprises 11 residues. The germline V gene encodes CDR1 WNHNN and CDR2 SYGVQD (reference sequence). CDR3 amino acids: CASSGDYEQFF. CDR3 sequence (DNA): TGCGCCAGCAGTGGGGACTATGAACAGTTCTTC.

The gene calls are TRBV28 and TRBJ1-2; 9 nucleotides line up with TRBD1. With V trimmed by 6 bases and J by 9 bases, 23 bases remained unmatched. Looked up from germline, CDR1 is MDHEN and CDR2 is SYDVKM. The length of the CDR3 is 18 residues. The CDR3 bases are TGTGCCAGCAGGCCAGCAGGTACCTACAAGGGACAGGGTCGTAGCTACACCTTC. Amino acid sequence: CASRPAGTYKGQGRSYTF.

V and J are TRBV25-1 and TRBJ1-2; possible D gene TRBD1, 6 bases. This CDR3 comprises 18 residues. Per germline, CDR1 MGHDK and CDR2 SYGVNS. Trimming stripped 4 bases from V and 8 bases from J, with 29 bases between. CDR3 region: CASSAQRGIRGSWYGYTF. CDR3 sequence (DNA): TGTGCCAGCAGTGCGCAGAGGGGGATTAGGGGGAGTTGGTACGGCTACACCTTC.

Written as DNA, the CDR3 is TGTGCCAGCAGTGAGGGGGAGGGAACCGGGGAGCTGTTTTTT. Protein: CASSEGEGTGELFF. This chain connects TRBV2 to TRBJ2-2, with 7 bases matching TRBD2. V dropped 3 bases and J dropped 5; count of bases not matched to a gene: 3. CDR3 length: 14 amino acids. CDR1 is SNHLY and CDR2 is FYNNEI in the germline V gene.

This chain uses TRBV11-1 with TRBJ2-5; D perhaps matches TRBD1 (5 bases). The CDR3 has 15 amino acids. Trimming took 1 base from V and 5 from J, leaving 14 bases between them. The germline gives CDR1 SGHAT, CDR2 FQDESV (reference sequence). Here the CDR3 DNA reads TGTGCCAGCAGCTTAGGGGGCGCAGGGTGGGAGACCCAGTACTTC. This encodes CASSLGGAGWETQYF.

J is TRBJ1-2 and V is TRBV10-3; D unresolved. V was trimmed by 4 bases and J by 1 base, leaving 7 bases between them. Germline V gene sequence: CDR1 ENHRY, CDR2 SYGVKD. This CDR3 has 13 residues. CDR3 loop: CAISGEGNYGYTF. The DNA of the CDR3 is TGTGCCATCAGTGGGGAGGGTAACTATGGCTACACCTTC.

This clone was detected once. CDR3: CASSYTGGGTEAFF. The CDR3 nucleotides read TGTGCCAGCAGTTATACAGGGGGCGGCACTGAAGCTTTCTTT. The genes are TRBV6-5 and TRBJ1-1, with 9 bases matching TRBD1. The germline V gene has CDR1 MNHEY and CDR2 SVGAGI. Trimming at V came to 3 bases and at J to 4 bases, leaving 3 bases not matched to a gene. The length of the CDR3 is 14 residues.

Many counts were recorded for this clone. V and J are TRBV28 and TRBJ1-4; no clear D gene. Germline V lookup: CDR1 MDHEN, CDR2 SYDVKM. The CDR3 contains 12 residues. The germline V and J ends were trimmed by 10 bases and 8 bases, with 14 bases remaining between them. The CDR3 loop reads CATRAGGEKLFF. Here the CDR3 DNA reads TGTGCCACTCGGGCGGGAGGGGAAAAACTGTTTTTT.